This passage covers 20 T cell receptor beta chains from one sample sequenced in a study of cytomegalovirus exposure and HLA in healthy donors. Only in-frame clones appear in the TCRdb table, and some are missing; sequencing was by immunoSEQ multiplex PCR. The sample carries about 160,000 clones, approximately 87% recorded once. The source material was PBMCs. These receptors all stem from a woman aged 25 to 39 in good health and CMV-seronegative.

The gene calls are TRBV30 and TRBJ1-4; possible D gene TRBD1, 5 bases. Between the trimmed V and J ends, which lost 1 base and 6 bases, there was a span of 12 bases. Germline CDR1 is GTSNPN and CDR2 is SVGIG (reference sequence). The CDR3 loop spans 14 amino acids. The CDR3, as DNA: TGTGCCTGGAGTGGGGGGACCCTCGATGAAAAACTGTTTTTT. Encoded protein: CAWSGGTLDEKLFF.

This clone occurred once. The rearrangement links TRBV29-1 to TRBJ1-3; TRBD1 might be the D (5 bases). This CDR3 contains 17 residues. Germline CDR1 is SQVTM and CDR2 is ANQGSEA. Trimming stripped 5 bases from V and 0 bases from J, with 20 bases between. CDR3 protein: CSVSWTPITSSGNTIYF. The CDR3, as DNA: TGCAGCGTTTCTTGGACACCGATTACCTCCTCTGGAAACACCATATATTTT.

The chain recombines TRBV7-6 with TRBJ2-5; 7 positions agree with TRBD2. The CDR3 runs to 17 residues. The germline V gene encodes CDR1 SGHVS and CDR2 FNYEAQ. V dropped 0 bases and J dropped 4; count of bases not matched to a gene: 11. CDR3 bases: TGTGCCAGCAGCTTAGCCTTTGGCGGGAGAGGAGGAGAGACCCAGTACTTC. Residues: CASSLAFGGRGGETQYF.

This chain joins TRBV25-1 and TRBJ2-7; a possible D gene is TRBD1 (6 bases). The CDR3 length is 17 residues. Germline V gene data show CDR1 as MGHDK and CDR2 as SYGVNS. The V end lost 8 bases, the J end lost 2 bases, and 25 bases lay between the germline ends. The CDR3 spells CASLPEGLRDTAYEQYF. The CDR3 DNA is TGTGCCAGCTTGCCAGAGGGTCTCCGGGACACTGCCTACGAGCAGTACTTC.

The sample holds one count of this clone. The chain has TRBV5-6 and TRBJ2-5; the match to TRBD2 covers 9 bases. There are 16 residues in the CDR3. V lost 0 bases to trimming and J lost 4 bases; unmatched junction nucleotides: 7. Germline V lookup: CDR1 SGHDT, CDR2 YYEEEE. CDR3 sequence: CASSLAGAGGPETQYF. DNA of the CDR3: TGTGCCAGCAGCTTGGCGGGAGCGGGGGGCCCAGAGACCCAGTACTTC.

This chain links TRBV6-5 with TRBJ2-4, with 9 bases aligning to TRBD1. The CDR3 sequence is 14 residues long. CDR1 and CDR2 (germline): MNHEY, SVGAGI. V dropped 6 bases and J dropped 6; count of bases not matched to a gene: 6. The CDR3 DNA follows: TGTGCCAGCAGCGCCCCGGGACAGGGAAACATTCAGTACTTC. It codes for CASSAPGQGNIQYF.

Only one count was recorded for this clone. The gene calls are TRBV5-1 and TRBJ2-7; 8 nucleotides line up with TRBD1. The CDR3 is 15 residues long. The junction had 7 bases not matched to a gene; V was cut back by 4 bases and J by 1 base. The germline gives CDR1 SGHRS, CDR2 YFSETQ. The CDR3 nucleotides are TGCGCCAGCAGCCCCAGGACAGGGATGTCCTACGAGCAGTACTTC. It codes for CASSPRTGMSYEQYF.

This chain uses TRBV4-3 with TRBJ2-7; D gene ambiguous. Deletions cut 1 base from V and 4 bases from J, with 14 bases between. This CDR3 is built from 15 residues. Germline V gene sequence: CDR1 LGHNA, CDR2 YSLEER. CDR3 sequence: CASSQVWAASYEQYF. The CDR3 coding sequence is TGCGCCAGCAGCCAAGTTTGGGCAGCCTCATACGAGCAGTACTTC.

The CDR3 sequence: CASSYEGFYGYTF. In DNA form, the CDR3 reads TGTGCCAGCAGTTACGAAGGATTCTATGGCTACACCTTC. The rearrangement links TRBV6-5 to TRBJ1-2; D uncertain. CDR3 length equals 13 residues. Germline loops: CDR1 MNHEY, CDR2 SVGAGI. Deletions cut 2 bases from V and 4 bases from J, with 8 bases between.

The rearrangement uses TRBV4-2 and TRBJ2-1; 7 nucleotides match TRBD2. V lost 5 bases and J lost 8; bases outside the gene matches: 6. The CDR3 covers 13 residues. The germline gives CDR1 LGHNA, CDR2 YNFKEQ. The CDR3 loop is CASSVLANDEQFF. CDR3 sequence (DNA): TGTGCCAGCAGCGTACTAGCGAACGATGAGCAGTTCTTC.

The chain carries TRBV5-1 and TRBJ2-2; 7 bases are a match to TRBD1. After removal of 0 bases from V and 8 bases from J, the junction contained 10 bases not matched to a gene. Germline CDR1 SGHRS, CDR2 YFSETQ. CDR3 length: 16 residues. CDR3 in DNA: TGCGCCAGCAGCTTGGCCGGGGACAGCAATCGGGGGGAGCTGTTTTTT. It codes for CASSLAGDSNRGELFF.

The rearrangement joins TRBV6-1 to TRBJ2-7; 10 nucleotides align to TRBD1. The germline V gene has CDR1 MNHNS and CDR2 SASEGT. V lost 5 bases and J lost 1; bases outside the gene matches: 2. This CDR3 spans 14 amino acids. The CDR3 loop is CASSRDRGSYEQYF. In DNA, the CDR3 is TGTGCCAGCAGTAGGGACAGGGGATCCTACGAGCAGTACTTC.

This chain uses TRBV27 with TRBJ1-1; D not certain. The CDR3 runs to 15 residues. Germline V gene sequence: CDR1 MNHEY, CDR2 SMNVEV (reference sequence). V was shortened by 5 bases and J by 2 bases, with 15 bases between the two germline ends. The CDR3 spells CASSPTQLPNTEAFF. The DNA of the CDR3 is TGTGCCAGCAGTCCCACTCAACTCCCCAACACTGAAGCTTTCTTT.

This chain joins TRBV4-3 and TRBJ1-2; unclear D gene. The CDR3 covers 11 residues. CDR1 LGHNA and CDR2 YSLEER come from the germline V gene. V was trimmed by 1 base and J by 5 bases, leaving 2 bases between them. The CDR3 bases are TGCGCCAGCAGCCAAGGTTATGGCTACACCTTC. It is translated as CASSQGYGYTF.

A few counts support this clone. The rearrangement uses TRBV27 and TRBJ2-7; D remains ambiguous. V was shortened by 4 bases and J by 1 base, with 8 bases between the two germline ends. The CDR3 is 13 amino acids. CDR1 MNHEY and CDR2 SMNVEV come from the germline V gene (reference sequence). Written as DNA, the CDR3 is TGTGCCAGCAGTTATATGTATTCCTACGAGCAGTACTTC. Encoded protein: CASSYMYSYEQYF.

This clone was seen only a few times. The chain combines TRBV11-3 with TRBJ2-7; D gene unclear. V gave up 4 bases and J gave up 2 bases, with 12 bases separating them. The CDR3 loop spans 14 amino acids. Germline V gene data show CDR1 as SGHNT and CDR2 as YENEEA. CDR3 sequence reads: CASSSGRRPYEQYF. CDR3 bases: TGTGCCAGCAGCTCTGGCAGGAGACCCTACGAGCAGTACTTC.

This clone is deemed medium-sized (0.01 to 0.1%). The chain is built from TRBV29-1 and TRBJ2-1; perhaps TRBD1 as D (5 bases). Between the trimmed V and J ends, which lost 2 bases and 5 bases, there was a span of 7 bases. The CDR3 consists of 12 residues. CDR1 and CDR2 from the germline V gene are SQVTM and ANQGSEA. DNA for the CDR3: TGCAGCGTTGAACTCAGGGACAATGAGCAGTTCTTC. Its translation is CSVELRDNEQFF.

Here the CDR3 reads CASSLAGQVDGYTF. For the CDR3, the DNA is TGTGCCAGCAGCTTAGCAGGACAGGTTGATGGCTACACCTTC. This sequence joins TRBV7-9 and TRBJ1-2, with 7 bases fitting TRBD1. This CDR3 has 14 residues. Germline-derived CDR1 and CDR2 are SEHNR and FQNEAQ (reference sequence). With 0 bases clipped from V and 6 bases from J, the junction kept 4 bases outside the gene matches.

This clone was found a few times. As DNA, the CDR3 is TGTGCCAGCAGTGAAAGGGTCTCCGGGGAGCTGTTTTTT. Its protein is CASSERVSGELFF. The chain employs TRBV27 and TRBJ2-2, with no clear D. Trimming removed 5 bases at V and 6 bases at J, with 10 bases between. The CDR3 has 13 residues. Germline V gives CDR1 MNHEY, CDR2 SMNVEV (reference sequence).

This chain joins TRBV15 and TRBJ2-1, with D perhaps TRBD2 (6 bases). CDR1 LNHNV and CDR2 YYDKDF come from the germline V gene (reference sequence). The V end was cut by 1 base, the J end by 7 bases, with 17 bases between. CDR3 length: 16 amino acids. CDR3 residues: CATSRGFGGIKNEQFF. The CDR3 bases are TGTGCCACCAGCAGAGGGTTTGGCGGGATTAAAAATGAGCAGTTCTTC.